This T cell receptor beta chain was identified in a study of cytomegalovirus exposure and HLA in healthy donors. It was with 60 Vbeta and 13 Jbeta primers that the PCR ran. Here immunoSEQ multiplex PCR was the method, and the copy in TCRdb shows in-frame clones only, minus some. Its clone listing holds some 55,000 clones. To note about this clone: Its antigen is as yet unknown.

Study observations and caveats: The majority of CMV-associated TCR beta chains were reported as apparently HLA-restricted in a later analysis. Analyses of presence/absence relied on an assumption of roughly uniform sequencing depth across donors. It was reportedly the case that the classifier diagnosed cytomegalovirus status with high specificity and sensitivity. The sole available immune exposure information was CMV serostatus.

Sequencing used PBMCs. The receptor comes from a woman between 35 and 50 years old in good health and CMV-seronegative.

The CDR3 region is CASSTRTGNNEKLFF. CDR3 DNA: TGTGCCAGCAGCACCCGGACCGGGAATAATGAAAAACTGTTTTTT. V usage is TRBV9 and J usage is TRBJ1-4; D is ambiguous. The germline V gene has CDR1 SGDLS and CDR2 YYNGEE. This CDR3 is 15 amino acids long. V was clipped by 4 bases and J by 4 bases, with 14 bases between them.